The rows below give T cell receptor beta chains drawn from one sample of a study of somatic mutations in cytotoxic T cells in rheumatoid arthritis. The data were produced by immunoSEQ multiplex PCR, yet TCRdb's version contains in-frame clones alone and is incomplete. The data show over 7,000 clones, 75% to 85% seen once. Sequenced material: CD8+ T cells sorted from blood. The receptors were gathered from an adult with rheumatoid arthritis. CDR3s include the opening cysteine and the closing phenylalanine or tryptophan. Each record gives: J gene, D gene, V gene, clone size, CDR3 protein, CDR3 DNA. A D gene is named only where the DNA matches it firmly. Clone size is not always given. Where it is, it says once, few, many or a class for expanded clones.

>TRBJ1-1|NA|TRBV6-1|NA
CASSDPGGGGTEAFF
TGTGCCAGCAGTGACCCCGGGGGAGGGGGCACTGAAGCTTTCTTT
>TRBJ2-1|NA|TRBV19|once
CASASVVGNGQFF
TGTGCCAGCGCTAGCGTGGTGGGGAATGGGCAGTTCTTC
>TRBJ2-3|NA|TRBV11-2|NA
CASSRGDTQYF
TGTGCCAGCAGTCGGGGAGATACGCAGTATTTT
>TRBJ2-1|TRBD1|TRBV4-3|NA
CASSQDRGTGRLGEQFF
TGCGCCAGCAGCCAAGATCGTGGGACAGGGAGGCTCGGTGAGCAGTTCTTC
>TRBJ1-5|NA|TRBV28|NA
CASCHPYQPQHF
TGTGCCAGCTGCCACCCCTATCAGCCCCAGCATTTT
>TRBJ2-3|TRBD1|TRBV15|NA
CATSRRTGPADTQYF
TGTGCCACCAGCAGGAGGACAGGGCCCGCAGATACGCAGTATTTT
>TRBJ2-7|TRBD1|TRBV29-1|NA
CSVKYRDRGYEQYF
TGCAGCGTTAAATACCGGGACAGGGGTTACGAGCAGTACTTC
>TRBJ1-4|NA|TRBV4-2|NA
CASSQDNIGGTIGEKLFF
TGTGCCAGCAGCCAAGATAATATAGGGGGGACTATTGGAGAAAAACTGTTTTTT
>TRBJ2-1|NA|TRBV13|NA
CASSADSSEQFF
TGTGCCAGCAGCGCCGATAGTAGTGAGCAGTTCTTC
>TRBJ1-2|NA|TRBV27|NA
CASSLEVNPPRYTF
TGTGCCAGCAGTTTAGAGGTCAACCCTCCACGCTACACCTTC